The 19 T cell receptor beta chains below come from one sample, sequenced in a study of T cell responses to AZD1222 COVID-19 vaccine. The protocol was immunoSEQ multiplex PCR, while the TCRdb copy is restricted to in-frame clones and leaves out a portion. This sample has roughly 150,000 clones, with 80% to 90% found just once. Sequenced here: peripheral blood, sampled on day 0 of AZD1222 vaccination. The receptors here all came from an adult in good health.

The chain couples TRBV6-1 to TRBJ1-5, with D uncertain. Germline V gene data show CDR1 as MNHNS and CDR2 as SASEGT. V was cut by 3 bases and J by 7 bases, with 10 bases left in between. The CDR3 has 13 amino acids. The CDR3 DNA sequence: TGTGCCAGCAGTGAGGGAGGCGACCAGCCCCAGCATTTT. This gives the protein CASSEGGDQPQHF.

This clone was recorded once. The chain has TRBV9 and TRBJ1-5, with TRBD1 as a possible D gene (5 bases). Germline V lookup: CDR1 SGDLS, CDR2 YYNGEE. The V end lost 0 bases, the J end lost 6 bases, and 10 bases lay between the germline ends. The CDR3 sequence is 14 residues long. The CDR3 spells CASSVEGSTQPQHF. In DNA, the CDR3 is TGTGCCAGCAGCGTAGAGGGGTCCACTCAGCCCCAGCATTTT. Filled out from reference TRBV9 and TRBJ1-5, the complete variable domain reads DSGVTQTPKHLITATGQRVTLRCSPRSGDLSVYWYQQSLDQGLQFLIQYYNGEERAKGNILERFSAQQFPDLHSELNLSSLELGDSALYFCASSVEGSTQPQHFGDGTRLSIL.

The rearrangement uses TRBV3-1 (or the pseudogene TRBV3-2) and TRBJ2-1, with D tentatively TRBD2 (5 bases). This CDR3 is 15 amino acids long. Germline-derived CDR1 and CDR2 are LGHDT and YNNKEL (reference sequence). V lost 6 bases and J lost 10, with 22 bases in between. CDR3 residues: CASRRALSSHHEQFF. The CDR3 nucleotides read TGTGCCAGCAGGAGGGCTTTGAGCTCCCATCACGAGCAGTTCTTC.

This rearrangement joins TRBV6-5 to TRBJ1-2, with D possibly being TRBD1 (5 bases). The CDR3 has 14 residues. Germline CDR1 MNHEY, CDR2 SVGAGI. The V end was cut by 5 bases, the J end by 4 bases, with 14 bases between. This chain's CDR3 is CASSIRTQTYGYTF. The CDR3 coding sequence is TGTGCCAGCAGTATACGGACACAGACCTATGGCTACACCTTC.

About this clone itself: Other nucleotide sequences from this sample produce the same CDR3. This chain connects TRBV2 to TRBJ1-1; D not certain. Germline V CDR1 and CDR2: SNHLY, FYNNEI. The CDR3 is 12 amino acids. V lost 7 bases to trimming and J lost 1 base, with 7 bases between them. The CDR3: CASKDPNTEAFF. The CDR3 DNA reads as TGTGCCAGCAAAGACCCGAACACTGAAGCTTTCTTT.

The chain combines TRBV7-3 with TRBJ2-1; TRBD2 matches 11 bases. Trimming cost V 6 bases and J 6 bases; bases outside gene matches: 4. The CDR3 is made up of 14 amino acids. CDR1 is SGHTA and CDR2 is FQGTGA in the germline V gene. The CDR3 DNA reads TGTGCCAGCAGAGTAGCGGGGGGGTCCAATGAGCAGTTCTTC. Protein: CASRVAGGSNEQFF.

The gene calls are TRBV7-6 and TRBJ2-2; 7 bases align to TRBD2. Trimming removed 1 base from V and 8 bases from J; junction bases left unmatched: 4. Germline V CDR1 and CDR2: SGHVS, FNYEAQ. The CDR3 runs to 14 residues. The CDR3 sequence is CASSLEGLRGELFF. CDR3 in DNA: TGTGCCAGCAGCTTAGAGGGACTACGGGGGGAGCTGTTTTTT.

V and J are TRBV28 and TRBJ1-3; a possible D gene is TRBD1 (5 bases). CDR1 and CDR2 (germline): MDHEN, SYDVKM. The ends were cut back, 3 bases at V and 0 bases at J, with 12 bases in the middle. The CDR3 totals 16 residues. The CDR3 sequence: CASSFGGTSSGNTIYF. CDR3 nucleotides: TGTGCCAGCAGTTTTGGGGGGACGAGCTCTGGAAACACCATATATTTT. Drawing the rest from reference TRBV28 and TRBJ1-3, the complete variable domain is DVKVTQSSRYLVKRTGEKVFLECVQDMDHENMFWYRQDPGLGLRLIYFSYDVKMKEKGDIPEGYSVSREKKERFSLILESASTNQTSMYLCASSFGGTSSGNTIYFGEGSWLTVV.

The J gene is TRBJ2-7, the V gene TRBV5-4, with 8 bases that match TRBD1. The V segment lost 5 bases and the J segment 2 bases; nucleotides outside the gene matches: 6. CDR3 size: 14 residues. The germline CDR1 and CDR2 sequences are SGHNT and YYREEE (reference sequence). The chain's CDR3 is CASSFGDRTYEQYF. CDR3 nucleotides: TGTGCCAGCAGTTTTGGGGACAGGACCTACGAGCAGTACTTC.

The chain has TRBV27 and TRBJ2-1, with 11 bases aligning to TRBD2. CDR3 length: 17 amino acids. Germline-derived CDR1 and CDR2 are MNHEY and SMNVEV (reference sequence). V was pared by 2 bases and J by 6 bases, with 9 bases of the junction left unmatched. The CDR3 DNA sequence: TGTGCCAGCAGTTTAGTGCCCTTACTAGCGGGAGTCAATGAGCAGTTCTTC. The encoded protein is CASSLVPLLAGVNEQFF.

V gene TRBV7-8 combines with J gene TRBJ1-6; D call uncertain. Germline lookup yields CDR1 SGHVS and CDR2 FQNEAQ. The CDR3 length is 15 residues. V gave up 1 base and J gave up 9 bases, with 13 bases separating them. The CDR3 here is CASSLVLGKGSPLHF. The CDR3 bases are TGTGCCAGCAGCTTAGTTCTGGGAAAGGGTTCACCCCTCCACTTT.

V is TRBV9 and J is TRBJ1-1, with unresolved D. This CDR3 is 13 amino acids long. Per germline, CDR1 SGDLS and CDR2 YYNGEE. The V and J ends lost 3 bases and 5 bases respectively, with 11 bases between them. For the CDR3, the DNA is TGTGCCAGCAGCGCCGAGGGTGGAACTGAAGCTTTCTTT. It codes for CASSAEGGTEAFF.

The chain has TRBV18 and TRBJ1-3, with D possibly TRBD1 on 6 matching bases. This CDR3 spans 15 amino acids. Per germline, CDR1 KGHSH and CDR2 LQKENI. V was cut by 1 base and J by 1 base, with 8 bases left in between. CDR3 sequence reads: CASSPRQVSGNTIYF. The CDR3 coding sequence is TGTGCCAGCTCACCACGACAGGTATCTGGAAACACCATATATTTT.

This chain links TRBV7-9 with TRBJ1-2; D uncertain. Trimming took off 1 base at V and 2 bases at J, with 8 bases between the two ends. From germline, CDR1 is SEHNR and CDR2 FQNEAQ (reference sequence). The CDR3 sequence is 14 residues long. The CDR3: CASSLDSSNYGYTF. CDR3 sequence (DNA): TGTGCCAGCAGCTTAGACAGTTCCAACTATGGCTACACCTTC.

CDR3 loop: CASSLDGGGEKLFF. CDR3 in DNA: TGTGCCAGCAGCCTAGACGGGGGTGGCGAAAAACTGTTTTTT. The V call is TRBV9, the J call TRBJ1-4; possible D gene TRBD1, 5 bases. Germline CDR1 is SGDLS and CDR2 is YYNGEE. The CDR3 runs to 14 residues. The V end was cut by 4 bases, the J end by 8 bases, with 15 bases between. Using reference TRBV9 and TRBJ1-4 for the parts outside the CDR3, the full variable domain is DSGVTQTPKHLITATGQRVTLRCSPRSGDLSVYWYQQSLDQGLQFLIQYYNGEERAKGNILERFSAQQFPDLHSELNLSSLELGDSALYFCASSLDGGGEKLFFGSGTQLSVL.

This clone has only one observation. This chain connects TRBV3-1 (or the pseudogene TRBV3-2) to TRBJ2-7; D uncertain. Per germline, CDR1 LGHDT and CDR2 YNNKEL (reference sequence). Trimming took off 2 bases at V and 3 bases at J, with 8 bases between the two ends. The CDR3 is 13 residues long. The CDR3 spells CASSQLGNYEQYF. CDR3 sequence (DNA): TGTGCCAGCAGCCAACTAGGGAACTACGAGCAGTACTTC.

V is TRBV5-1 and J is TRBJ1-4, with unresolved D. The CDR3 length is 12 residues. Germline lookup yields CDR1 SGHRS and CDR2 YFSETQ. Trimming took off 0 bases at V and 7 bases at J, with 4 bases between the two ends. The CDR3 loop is CASSLAGEKLFF. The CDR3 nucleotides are TGCGCCAGCAGCTTGGCCGGTGAAAAACTGTTTTTT. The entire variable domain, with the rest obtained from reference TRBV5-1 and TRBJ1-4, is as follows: KAGVTQTPRYLIKTRGQQVTLSCSPISGHRSVSWYQQTPGQGLQFLFEYFSETQRNKGNFPGRFSGRQFSNSRSEMNVSTLELGDSALYLCASSLAGEKLFFGSGTQLSVL.

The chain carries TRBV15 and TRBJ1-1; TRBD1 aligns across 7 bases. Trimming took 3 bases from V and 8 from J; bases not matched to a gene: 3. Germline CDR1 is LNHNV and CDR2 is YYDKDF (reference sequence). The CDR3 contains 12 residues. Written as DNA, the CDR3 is TGTGCCACCAGCAGTGACAGGGAAGAAGCTTTCTTT. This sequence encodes CATSSDREEAFF.

The DNA of the CDR3 is TGTGCCATCAGTGAAGGTTTGCGGTCTAACTATGGCTACACCTTC. This sequence encodes CAISEGLRSNYGYTF. This chain joins TRBV10-3 and TRBJ1-2, with unresolved D. V was trimmed by 3 bases and J by 0 bases, leaving 11 bases between them. Germline V gene sequence: CDR1 ENHRY, CDR2 SYGVKD. The CDR3 length is 15 residues.